The entry below gives a single T cell receptor (beta chain) sequence along with its context. Its antigen is currently not known. No much larger clone is present one base from it, and per-base qualities are unavailable. The data were taken from a study of blood T cell repertoires in COVID-19 (dated by TCRdb to between 2020 and 2021). In terms of the full investigation: The collaborator samples originated in the United States, Italy and Spain and spanned the acute and convalescent phases of COVID-19. The material from the prospective study consisted of cDNA or gDNA derived from T cells, B-cell-depleted T cells, or PBMCs. Subjects who had been exposed to COVID-19, were actively infected with it, or had recovered from it provided the deeply sampled blood TCRbeta repertoires that made up the dataset. The repertoires were released in a freely available public database intended as a resource for research on the immune response to SARS-CoV-2. The samples were drawn from two sources: the first 160 participants of the ongoing ImmuneRACE study, and 950 to 1,500 subjects contributed by 6 global collaborators. Nearly every sample came with metadata listing a de-identified subject ID, COVID-19 status, age in years and sex. Where available, HLA class I and class II types were obtained from metadata supplied by the sample provider rather than from assay-based typing.

TCRbeta CDR3 regions were amplified from genomic DNA using the immunoSEQ Assay, a bias-controlled multiplex PCR. The published analysis was carried out like this. The number of nucleated cells in each sample was estimated from the amplification of reference gene primers within the assay. To quantify the absolute abundance of each unique TCRbeta CDR3 rearrangement, sequence reads were collapsed and filtered. Productive Simpson clonality was computed per sample as the square root of Simpson's diversity index over productive rearrangements. TCRdb retrieved this table from immuneACCESS and kept in-frame rearrangements only. Not all clones are present; in checked studies, unresolved V genes account for under half, and no reason is known for the remainder. V and J calls and clone size are those listed in that table; D and trimming were worked out from the DNA. Present in this sample are about 160,000 clones, roughly four fifths of which were seen just once. Together, the top ten hold more than 5.5% of the sample.

Participants in the prospective study were aged roughly 18 to 90 years, lived in 24 United States geographic areas, and enrolled through a virtual design. To assign participants to cohorts, the prospective study relied on clinical history that participants themselves reported in a screening survey and a study questionnaire. Recovered participants in ImmuneRACE Cohort 3 were defined as having two consecutive negative NP/OP PCR tests, clearance from a healthcare professional, or resolution of symptoms. Each participant in the prospective study had whole blood, serum and a nasopharyngeal or oropharyngeal swab collected by mobile phlebotomists. Participants in the prospective study had the option to provide additional blood draws and questionnaires over a 2-month period. Before DNA extraction, prospective study blood samples were shipped either frozen or at room temperature. Beyond this particular receptor, the publication reports: How much clinical and demographic metadata was included differed by source and by participant, and the metadata was provided uncurated.

Specimen: PBMCs or T cells enriched from blood (not recorded which). This TCR came from a man aged 45 to 65 who had recovered from COVID-19.

The sequence in DNA is TGTGCCAGCAGCTTAGGGGGTGCCGGTGGCTACACCTTC. Translated, this gives CASSLGGAGGYTF. The V and J segments used are TRBV5-6 and TRBJ1-2; a weak D assignment points to TRBD1 (6 bases agree). According to the germline V gene, CDR1 reads SGHDT and CDR2 reads YYEEEE. V is pared back by 2 bases and J by 7 bases, with 12 bases lying between the germline termini. Spanning cysteine to phenylalanine, the CDR3 consists of 13 amino acids. The DNA shown is the 39-base CDR3, in frame from base 1.